These 29 T cell receptor beta chains originate from one sample sequenced in a study of T cell responses to AZD1222 COVID-19 vaccine. The assay was immunoSEQ multiplex PCR, and TCRdb's table has in-frame clones only and misses some. The sample has some 150,000 clones; approximately 89% are singletons. Sequenced material: peripheral blood, taken on day 0 of AZD1222 vaccination. The receptors derive from an adult in good health.

V usage is TRBV7-9 and J usage is TRBJ2-5, with D possibly TRBD2 on 5 matching bases. The ends were cut back, 1 base at V and 6 bases at J, with 9 bases in the middle. The CDR3 loop spans 13 amino acids. Germline V gives CDR1 SEHNR, CDR2 FQNEAQ (reference sequence). The CDR3 bases are TGTGCCAGCAGCTTAGAACTAGGGAAGACCCAGTACTTC. Its protein is CASSLELGKTQYF.

The gene calls are TRBV5-1 and TRBJ2-3; 8 nucleotides line up with TRBD2. CDR1 and CDR2 (germline): SGHRS, YFSETQ. The trim removed 3 bases at V and 4 bases at J, leaving 19 bases unmatched. The CDR3 is 19 residues long. The CDR3 region has the DNA TGCGCCAGCAGCTCACCGGGTGGGAGCGGGAGTGGTTCCCCAGATACGCAGTATTTT. It is translated as CASSSPGGSGSGSPDTQYF.

This clone was found a few times. The chain links TRBV6-5 to TRBJ1-5; 8 bases are shared with TRBD1. Germline CDR1 and CDR2: MNHEY and SVGAGI. CDR3 length: 15 residues. J was trimmed by 0 bases and V by 6 bases; bases with no gene match: 4. CDR3 protein: CASRRQGLSNQPQHF. CDR3 nucleotides: TGTGCCAGCAGGCGACAGGGGCTTAGCAATCAGCCCCAGCATTTT.

This clone was found a few times. The chain joins TRBV28 to TRBJ2-6; D unresolved. CDR1 and CDR2 (germline): MDHEN, SYDVKM. V was cut by 6 bases and J by 0 bases, with 12 bases left in between. CDR3 length equals 16 residues. CDR3 loop: CASSTVRSSGANVLTF. The CDR3 DNA sequence: TGTGCCAGCAGCACCGTCCGCAGCTCTGGGGCCAACGTCCTGACTTTC.

The chain combines TRBV7-2 with TRBJ2-7; 7 bases align to TRBD2. Germline trimming cut 6 bases from V and 6 bases from J; bases unmatched to any gene: 8. The germline V gene encodes CDR1 SGHTA and CDR2 FQGNSA. This CDR3 has 13 residues. CDR3 sequence (DNA): TGTGCCAGCAGGCCTATGACTAGCTTCGAGCAGTACTTC. Translating gives CASRPMTSFEQYF. The variable domain in full, with the rest retrieved from reference TRBV7-2 and TRBJ2-7, is GAGVSQSPSNKVTEKGKDVELRCDPISGHTALYWYRQSLGQGLEFLIYFQGNSAPDKSGLPSDRFSAERTGGSVSTLTIQRTQQEDSAVYLCASRPMTSFEQYFGPGTRLTVT.

This rearrangement joins TRBV11-3 to TRBJ2-7; 8 bases fit TRBD1. The germline gives CDR1 SGHNT, CDR2 YENEEA. This CDR3 is 15 amino acids long. J was trimmed by 2 bases and V by 0 bases; bases with no gene match: 3. The CDR3 DNA sequence: TGTGCCAGCAGCTTAGAAGGGACAGGACCCTACGAGCAGTACTTC. Translation gives CASSLEGTGPYEQYF.

The CDR3 DNA reads as TGCAGCTCCGACAGCCCTAGCACAGATACGCAGTATTTT. This sequence encodes CSSDSPSTDTQYF. V and J are TRBV29-1 and TRBJ2-3, with D perhaps matching TRBD1 (5 bases). Germline V lookup: CDR1 SQVTM, CDR2 ANQGSEA. The length of the CDR3 is 13 residues. Trimming removed 8 bases at V and 0 bases at J, with 12 bases between.

The chain joins TRBV6-2 or TRBV6-3 to TRBJ2-7, with 7 bases aligning to TRBD1. The CDR3 extends over 13 amino acids. The germline V gene encodes CDR1 MNHEY and CDR2 SVGEGT. Trimming took 5 bases from V and 2 from J; bases not matched to a gene: 3. The CDR3 DNA sequence: TGTGCCAGCAGTCGACAGGGCCCCTACGAGCAGTACTTC. Translating it yields CASSRQGPYEQYF.

The rearrangement uses TRBV9 and TRBJ2-1, with no clear D. The CDR3 has 14 amino acids. Germline V gene lookup returns CDR1 SGDLS and CDR2 YYNGEE. V shed 0 bases and J shed 5 bases, with 9 bases lying between them. The CDR3 sequence: CASSVASRNNEQFF. CDR3 coding DNA: TGTGCCAGCAGCGTAGCGTCCCGGAACAATGAGCAGTTCTTC.

V is TRBV11-3 and J is TRBJ2-7, with TRBD1 identical over 11 bases. The CDR3 is 18 amino acids. V was clipped by 5 bases and J by 4 bases; unmatched bases: 16. In germline, CDR1 is SGHNT, CDR2 YENEEA. In DNA, the CDR3 is TGTGCCAGCAGCCCCCCGGACAGGGGGCGTCTCTCGGTGTACGAGCAGTACTTC. Translation: CASSPPDRGRLSVYEQYF.

This clone was counted once. The chain recombines TRBV7-9 with TRBJ2-7; D tentatively reads TRBD1 or TRBD2 (5 bases each). The CDR3 sequence is 13 residues long. Trimming removed 3 bases at V and 0 bases at J, with 6 bases between. Germline V lookup: CDR1 SEHNR, CDR2 FQNEAQ (reference sequence). CDR3 nucleotides: TGTGCCAGCAGCTTCGGGGCCTCCTACGAGCAGTACTTC. Protein: CASSFGASYEQYF.

V gene TRBV5-1 combines with J gene TRBJ1-2, with D unresolved. CDR3 length equals 16 residues. With 1 base removed from V and 1 base from J, the gap between germline ends came to 14 bases. CDR1 is SGHRS and CDR2 is YFSETQ in the germline V gene. The CDR3 protein is CASSLTIGEINYGYTF. In DNA, the CDR3 is TGCGCCAGCAGCTTGACTATAGGAGAAATTAACTATGGCTACACCTTC.

The genes are TRBV12-3 or TRBV12-4 and TRBJ1-2, with D possibly being TRBD1 (5 bases). Trimming shortened V by 3 bases and J by 4 bases, and 9 bases separated the two germline ends. The CDR3 runs 13 residues. The CDR3 here is CASSFSGTYGYTF. The CDR3 nucleotides read TGTGCCAGCAGTTTTTCAGGGACCTATGGCTACACCTTC.

V is TRBV19 and J is TRBJ1-1; D is perhaps TRBD1 (6 bases). Germline-derived CDR1 and CDR2 are LNHDA and SQIVND (reference sequence). This CDR3 comprises 15 residues. Trimming stripped 6 bases from V and 6 bases from J, with 20 bases between. The DNA of the CDR3 is TGTGCCAGTAGGCTATCGGGGCAGGGGAGGGCTGAAGCTTTCTTT. Its protein product is CASRLSGQGRAEAFF.

This chain links TRBV2 with TRBJ1-5; 8 bases line up with TRBD1. This CDR3 contains 12 residues. Germline trimming cut 7 bases from V and 8 bases from J; bases unmatched to any gene: 4. Germline CDR1 reads SNHLY; CDR2 reads FYNNEI. CDR3 nucleotide sequence: TGTGCCAGCAACGACAGGGGTAAGCCCCAGCATTTT. Protein product: CASNDRGKPQHF.

This clone was observed a single time. CDR3 sequence reads: CASSQDAGEQYF. CDR3 nucleotide sequence: TGTGCCAGCAGCCAAGATGCGGGTGAGCAGTACTTC. The rearrangement uses TRBV3-1 (or the pseudogene TRBV3-2) and TRBJ2-7; the D gene is possibly TRBD2 (5 bases). The germline V gene encodes CDR1 LGHDT and CDR2 YNNKEL (reference sequence). V was pared by 0 bases and J by 7 bases, with 7 bases between. CDR3 size: 12 residues.

V is TRBV6-5 and J is TRBJ2-2, with TRBD1 as a possible D gene (6 bases). The V and J ends lost 5 bases and 1 base respectively, with 11 bases between them. The germline CDR1 and CDR2 sequences are MNHEY and SVGAGI. The CDR3 runs to 15 residues. CDR3 residues: CASSSRDKNTGELFF. DNA of the CDR3: TGTGCCAGCAGTAGCCGGGACAAGAACACCGGGGAGCTGTTTTTT.

The chain couples TRBV28 to TRBJ1-1; no reliable D call. V gave up 4 bases and J gave up 0 bases, with 15 bases separating them. Per germline, CDR1 MDHEN and CDR2 SYDVKM. The CDR3 length is 16 residues. DNA of the CDR3: TGTGCCAGCAGTTCCCCCCGTCGGCTGATGAACACTGAAGCTTTCTTT. It encodes CASSSPRRLMNTEAFF.

The chain recombines TRBV6-5 with TRBJ2-7; D might be TRBD2 (5 bases). The germline CDR1 and CDR2 sequences are MNHEY and SVGAGI. The CDR3 loop spans 15 amino acids. Trimming left V 5 bases short and J 2 bases short, with 16 bases between. The CDR3 bases are TGTGCCAGCAGTCTAGATAGCGTGGCGGCCTACGAGCAGTACTTC. Protein sequence: CASSLDSVAAYEQYF.

Details on this clone: At the DNA level, this CDR3 is encoded by other sequences in the same sample as well. V usage is TRBV6-5 and J usage is TRBJ1-2, with 8 bases matching TRBD1. Trimming took 6 bases from V and 2 from J; bases not matched to a gene: 2. This CDR3 region has 13 residues. The germline V gene has CDR1 MNHEY and CDR2 SVGAGI. CDR3 protein: CASSRDRNYGYTF. CDR3 nucleotide sequence: TGTGCCAGCAGCCGGGACAGGAACTATGGCTACACCTTC.

The V and J genes are TRBV5-4 and TRBJ1-1; D remains unclear. The CDR3 spans 15 residues. In germline, CDR1 is SGHNT, CDR2 YYREEE (reference sequence). V was trimmed by 0 bases and J by 0 bases, leaving 9 bases between them. The CDR3 DNA reads as TGTGCCAGCAGCTTGGCCTCTCGGGTGAACACTGAAGCTTTCTTT. Encoded protein: CASSLASRVNTEAFF.

The table lists this clone with a count of one. The chain has TRBV5-1 and TRBJ2-1, with D possibly TRBD1 on 6 matching bases. Germline V gene sequence: CDR1 SGHRS, CDR2 YFSETQ. The V gene lost 7 bases and the J gene lost 4 bases, with 18 bases spanning the gap. The CDR3 sequence is 15 residues long. As DNA, the CDR3 is TGCGCCAGCGGAACCGGGACACGAACTTACAATGAGCAGTTCTTC. The encoded protein is CASGTGTRTYNEQFF.

The chain combines TRBV10-3 with TRBJ2-7; no firm D call. Germline values: CDR1 ENHRY, CDR2 SYGVKD. The CDR3 spans 12 residues. Trimming cost V 6 bases and J 3 bases, with 9 bases left between them. CDR3 sequence (DNA): TGTGCCATCAGCCCCAACCACTACGAGCAGTACTTC. It translates to CAISPNHYEQYF.

The chain is built from TRBV6-5 and TRBJ2-1; a weak D match, TRBD2 (6 bases). The CDR3 has 14 residues. CDR1 and CDR2 from the germline V gene are MNHEY and SVGAGI. The V end lost 5 bases, the J end lost 10 bases, and 18 bases lay between the germline ends. CDR3 nucleotide sequence: TGTGCCAGCAGTCCCCTCGGGCGGGGCGGGGAGCAGTTCTTC. Translation: CASSPLGRGGEQFF.

The chain is built from TRBV5-4 and TRBJ1-1; 8 bases align to TRBD1. J lost 7 bases, V lost 4 bases, and 15 bases had no gene match. The CDR3 has 16 amino acids. Germline V gives CDR1 SGHNT, CDR2 YYREEE (reference sequence). CDR3 in amino acids: CASSRRTGFFANEAFF. CDR3 nucleotides: TGTGCCAGCAGCAGAAGGACAGGGTTTTTCGCGAATGAAGCTTTCTTT. Complete variable domain (other parts from reference TRBV5-4 and TRBJ1-1): ETGVTQSPTHLIKTRGQQVTLRCSSQSGHNTVSWYQQALGQGPQFIFQYYREEENGRGNFPPRFSGLQFPNYSSELNVNALELDDSALYLCASSRRTGFFANEAFFGQGTRLTVV.

The chain is built from TRBV3-1 (or the pseudogene TRBV3-2) and TRBJ2-3; 8 bases agree with TRBD2. With 2 bases clipped from V and 3 bases from J, the junction kept 7 bases outside the gene matches. This CDR3 has 16 residues. Germline V gene data show CDR1 as LGHDT and CDR2 as YNNKEL (reference sequence). The CDR3 sequence: CASSQLAGIRTDTQYF. DNA for the CDR3: TGTGCCAGCAGCCAATTAGCGGGAATCCGGACAGATACGCAGTATTTT.

The J gene is TRBJ1-1, the V gene TRBV6-5; TRBD1 agrees at 7 bases. The CDR3 runs to 14 residues. The junction had 9 bases not matched to a gene; V was cut back by 6 bases and J by 5 bases. From germline, CDR1 is MNHEY and CDR2 SVGAGI. CDR3 protein: CASRTSGGGTEAFF. DNA for the CDR3: TGTGCCAGCAGGACCTCAGGGGGAGGAACTGAAGCTTTCTTT.

This clone is a singleton in its sample. The chain employs TRBV5-4 and TRBJ2-1; D is ambiguous. CDR1 is SGHNT, CDR2 YYREEE, per germline (reference sequence). With 4 bases removed from V and 10 bases from J, the gap between germline ends came to 15 bases. The CDR3 covers 13 residues. CDR3 nucleotide sequence: TGTGCCAGCAGCCAGCTTTCCCTTCAGGAGCAGTTCTTC. Its protein is CASSQLSLQEQFF.

The gene calls are TRBV6-1 and TRBJ1-6; the match to TRBD1 covers 7 bases. J gave up 4 bases and V 2 bases, and 5 bases lay outside the gene matches. CDR3 size: 16 residues. In germline, CDR1 is MNHNS, CDR2 SASEGT. This chain's CDR3 is CASSEYGRGYNSPLHF. The CDR3, as DNA: TGTGCCAGCAGTGAATACGGCAGGGGGTATAATTCACCCCTCCACTTT.